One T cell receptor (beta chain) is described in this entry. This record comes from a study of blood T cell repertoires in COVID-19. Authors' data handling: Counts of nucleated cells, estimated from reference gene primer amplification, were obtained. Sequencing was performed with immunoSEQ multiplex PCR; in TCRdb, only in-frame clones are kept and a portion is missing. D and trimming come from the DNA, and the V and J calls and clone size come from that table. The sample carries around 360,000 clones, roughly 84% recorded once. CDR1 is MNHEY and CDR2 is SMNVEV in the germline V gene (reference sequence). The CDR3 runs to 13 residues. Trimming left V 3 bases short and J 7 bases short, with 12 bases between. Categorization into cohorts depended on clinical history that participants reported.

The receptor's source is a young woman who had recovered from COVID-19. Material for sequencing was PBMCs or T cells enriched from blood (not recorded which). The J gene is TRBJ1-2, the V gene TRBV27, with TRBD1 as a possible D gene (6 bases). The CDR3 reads CASSFIQGSGYTF. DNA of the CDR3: TGTGCCAGCAGTTTTATACAGGGTAGTGGCTACACCTTC.